The 25 T cell receptor beta chains reported below all come from one sample, sequenced in a study of T cell responses to AZD1222 COVID-19 vaccine. The protocol was immunoSEQ multiplex PCR, while the TCRdb copy is restricted to in-frame clones and leaves out a portion. The repertoire consists of 100,000 to 150,000 clones, with more than 70% occurring once and the leading ten covering approximately 12%. This material consisted of peripheral blood, taken on day 0 of AZD1222 vaccination. All receptors come from an adult in good health.

This chain connects TRBV7-6 to TRBJ1-1, with D unclear. CDR1 is SGHVS and CDR2 is FNYEAQ in the germline V gene. The CDR3 sequence is 16 residues long. The V end lost 0 bases, the J end lost 1 base, and 12 bases lay between the germline ends. CDR3 amino acids: CASSLAGGRPNTEAFF. The CDR3 DNA reads as TGTGCCAGCAGCTTAGCCGGAGGGCGGCCGAACACTGAAGCTTTCTTT.

The J gene is TRBJ1-2, the V gene TRBV19; no definite D call. Between the trimmed V and J ends, which lost 7 bases and 6 bases, there was a span of 24 bases. Germline-derived CDR1 and CDR2 are LNHDA and SQIVND (reference sequence). This CDR3 has 16 amino acids. The CDR3 protein is CASTLWSVPTLNGYTF. CDR3 bases: TGTGCCAGTACCCTCTGGTCAGTACCGACTCTCAATGGCTACACCTTC.

V is TRBV3-1 (or the pseudogene TRBV3-2) and J is TRBJ1-6; D perhaps matches TRBD1 (5 bases). Trimming removed 2 bases at V and 11 bases at J, with 16 bases between. The CDR3 runs 15 residues. Germline V CDR1 and CDR2: LGHDT, YNNKEL (reference sequence). CDR3 amino acids: CASSQWGVQETPLHF. In DNA, the CDR3 is TGTGCCAGCAGCCAATGGGGGGTACAGGAGACACCCCTCCACTTT.

The V and J genes are TRBV6-5 and TRBJ2-3; 7 bases align to TRBD1. Germline CDR1 is MNHEY and CDR2 is SVGAGI. The CDR3 consists of 15 residues. V lost 6 bases to trimming and J lost 4 bases; unmatched junction nucleotides: 10. CDR3: CASRPGQAGSDTQYF. The CDR3 DNA reads TGTGCCAGCAGACCAGGACAGGCTGGGTCAGATACGCAGTATTTT.

The chain is built from TRBV7-6 and TRBJ2-1, with 9 bases identical to TRBD1. Germline trimming cut 0 bases from V and 8 bases from J; bases unmatched to any gene: 5. The CDR3 contains 15 residues. CDR1 SGHVS and CDR2 FNYEAQ come from the germline V gene. This CDR3 is CASSLAGDREYEQFF. The DNA for the CDR3 is TGTGCCAGCAGCTTAGCGGGGGACAGGGAGTATGAGCAGTTCTTC.

The J gene is TRBJ1-1, the V gene TRBV7-3, with a tentative D call TRBD1 (5 bases). Per the germline V gene, CDR1 is SGHTA and CDR2 is FQGTGA. Trimming shortened V by 5 bases and J by 0 bases, and 10 bases separated the two germline ends. The CDR3 spans 14 residues. The CDR3 reads CASSGGALNTEAFF. The CDR3 DNA reads TGTGCCAGCAGCGGCGGGGCTTTGAACACTGAAGCTTTCTTT.

In its sample, this clone was seen a few times. This rearrangement joins TRBV27 to TRBJ2-2; D ambiguous. The V gene's germline CDR1 is MNHEY and CDR2 SMNVEV (reference sequence). The CDR3 is 12 residues long. V shed 8 bases and J shed 7 bases, with 11 bases lying between them. In DNA, the CDR3 is TGTGCCAGCGGGAAAAGGGACGGGGAGCTGTTTTTT. Encoded protein: CASGKRDGELFF.

This rearrangement joins TRBV24-1 to TRBJ2-1; TRBD1 agrees at 12 bases. CDR1 and CDR2 from the germline V gene are KGHDR and SFDVKD. Losses at the gene ends were 2 bases for V and 2 bases for J; bases not matched to a gene: 0. The CDR3 loop spans 16 amino acids. CDR3 in amino acids: CATSDWDRGPYNEQFF. CDR3 DNA sequence: TGTGCCACCAGTGATTGGGACAGGGGGCCCTACAATGAGCAGTTCTTC.

This sequence joins TRBV2 and TRBJ1-2, with a weak D call TRBD1 (5 bases). The V gene lost 3 bases and the J gene lost 3 bases, with 5 bases spanning the gap. Germline CDR1 SNHLY, CDR2 FYNNEI. This CDR3 has 12 amino acids. CDR3 residues: CASSEGDYGYTF. In DNA form, the CDR3 reads TGTGCCAGCAGTGAGGGGGACTATGGCTACACCTTC.

The chain carries TRBV28 and TRBJ1-4; 7 bases map to TRBD1. J lost 4 bases, V lost 5 bases, and 7 bases had no gene match. This CDR3 has 15 amino acids. From germline, CDR1 is MDHEN and CDR2 SYDVKM. CDR3 region: CASSLPGQNNEKLFF. CDR3 DNA: TGTGCCAGCAGTCTGCCGGGACAGAATAATGAAAAACTGTTTTTT.

The chain joins TRBV3-1 (or the pseudogene TRBV3-2) to TRBJ1-6, with D unresolved. This CDR3 region has 17 residues. V lost 0 bases and J lost 7, with 16 bases in between. From germline, CDR1 is LGHDT and CDR2 YNNKEL (reference sequence). CDR3 nucleotide sequence: TGTGCCAGCAGCCAAGATTTTCCGCTACGACCAAATTCACCCCTCCACTTT. As protein: CASSQDFPLRPNSPLHF.

The chain links TRBV5-1 to TRBJ1-2; D is perhaps TRBD1 (5 bases). From germline, CDR1 is SGHRS and CDR2 YFSETQ. Deletions cut 4 bases from V and 0 bases from J, with 10 bases between. This CDR3 is 14 amino acids long. The CDR3 coding sequence is TGCGCCAGCAGCAGTCAGGGATCTAACTATGGCTACACCTTC. As protein: CASSSQGSNYGYTF.

The chain joins TRBV6-5 to TRBJ2-7, with no clear D. From germline, CDR1 is MNHEY and CDR2 SVGAGI. The CDR3 covers 13 residues. Trimming pared 7 bases from V and 2 bases from J, leaving 12 bases between. The chain's CDR3 is CASKQTLPYEQYF. CDR3 nucleotides: TGTGCCAGCAAACAGACCCTCCCCTACGAGCAGTACTTC.

The J gene is TRBJ2-7, the V gene TRBV29-1; 13 nucleotides match TRBD2. J lost 6 bases, V lost 4 bases, and 9 bases had no gene match. CDR3 length: 15 residues. Germline V gives CDR1 SQVTM, CDR2 ANQGSEA. As DNA, the CDR3 is TGCAGCGTTGGGGGGACTAGCGGGGTCCCACGCGAGCAGTACTTC. It codes for CSVGGTSGVPREQYF.

The chain uses TRBV19 and TRBJ1-2; D gene ambiguous. V shed 0 bases and J shed 2 bases, with 16 bases lying between them. The length of the CDR3 is 17 residues. CDR1 is LNHDA and CDR2 is SQIVND in the germline V gene (reference sequence). CDR3 nucleotide sequence: TGTGCCAGTAGTATAGATCTAATCACGGGTCGAAACTATGGCTACACCTTC. It yields the protein CASSIDLITGRNYGYTF.

This chain connects TRBV30 to TRBJ1-4; D is unclear. V was pared by 0 bases and J by 8 bases, with 7 bases between. The germline CDR1 and CDR2 sequences are GTSNPN and SVGIG (reference sequence). The CDR3 is 12 residues long. The CDR3 coding sequence is TGTGCCTGGAGTGTACTGCGGGAAAAACTGTTTTTT. Translation: CAWSVLREKLFF.

The CDR3 loop is CATSRDGPGTGGWDQPQHF. In DNA form, the CDR3 reads TGTGCCACCAGCAGAGATGGGCCCGGGACAGGGGGCTGGGATCAGCCCCAGCATTTT. This chain connects TRBV15 to TRBJ1-5, with 12 bases fitting TRBD1. Trimming at V came to 0 bases and at J to 5 bases, leaving 11 bases not matched to a gene. This CDR3 spans 19 amino acids. Germline V gives CDR1 LNHNV, CDR2 YYDKDF (reference sequence).

The CDR3, as DNA: TGTGCCAGTACCGATGTGGGATTGGGTGAAAAACTGTTTTTT. Residues: CASTDVGLGEKLFF. The chain uses TRBV19 and TRBJ1-4, with unresolved D. Germline V lookup: CDR1 LNHDA, CDR2 SQIVND (reference sequence). CDR3 length equals 14 residues. Trimming cost V 7 bases and J 7 bases, with 16 bases left between them.

This rearrangement joins TRBV28 to TRBJ2-7; either TRBD1 or TRBD2 may fit D (5 bases each). This CDR3 contains 15 residues. Germline V CDR1 and CDR2: MDHEN, SYDVKM. Trimming removed 7 bases from V and 3 bases from J, with 19 bases in between. CDR3: CASTFRGALGYEQYF. The CDR3 DNA reads as TGTGCCAGCACCTTTAGAGGGGCGCTCGGCTACGAGCAGTACTTC. Complete variable domain (other parts from reference TRBV28 and TRBJ2-7): DVKVTQSSRYLVKRTGEKVFLECVQDMDHENMFWYRQDPGLGLRLIYFSYDVKMKEKGDIPEGYSVSREKKERFSLILESASTNQTSMYLCASTFRGALGYEQYFGPGTRLTVT.

The chain links TRBV27 to TRBJ1-4; D gene unclear. Trimming left V 2 bases short and J 8 bases short, with 12 bases between. CDR3 size: 14 residues. CDR1 and CDR2 from the germline V gene are MNHEY and SMNVEV (reference sequence). This CDR3 is CASSLVPAGEKLFF. The CDR3 DNA is TGTGCCAGCAGTTTAGTCCCGGCAGGAGAAAAACTGTTTTTT.

This clone was counted a few times. V gene TRBV5-1 combines with J gene TRBJ1-1, with D possibly matching TRBD1 (6 bases). This CDR3 is built from 15 residues. Trimming took 1 base from V and 0 from J, leaving 10 bases between them. CDR1 is SGHRS and CDR2 is YFSETQ in the germline V gene. In DNA form, the CDR3 reads TGCGCCAGCAGCTTGTCGTACAGGGTGAACACTGAAGCTTTCTTT. It translates to CASSLSYRVNTEAFF.

The V gene is TRBV18, the J gene TRBJ1-3; D possibly corresponds to TRBD1 (5 bases). Trimming removed 4 bases at V and 7 bases at J, with 14 bases between. The length of the CDR3 is 14 residues. CDR1 and CDR2 (germline): KGHSH, LQKENI. CDR3 DNA: TGTGCCAGCTCACAGCAGGGTGATGAGAACACCATATATTTT. Protein sequence: CASSQQGDENTIYF. Together with reference TRBV18 and TRBJ1-3, the CDR3 gives the full variable domain: NAGVMQNPRHLVRRRGQEARLRCSPMKGHSHVYWYRQLPEEGLKFMVYLQKENIIDESGMPKERFSAEFPKEGPSILRIQQVVRGDSAAYFCASSQQGDENTIYFGEGSWLTVV.

V usage is TRBV9 and J usage is TRBJ2-1, with D possibly called TRBD1 or TRBD2 (5 bases each). The ends were cut back, 3 bases at V and 2 bases at J, with 12 bases in the middle. Germline V gene data show CDR1 as SGDLS and CDR2 as YYNGEE. This CDR3 is built from 15 residues. In nucleotides, the CDR3 is TGTGCCAGCAGCGCCGGGACGGAAGCCTACAATGAGCAGTTCTTC. This gives the protein CASSAGTEAYNEQFF.

The chain couples TRBV25-1 to TRBJ2-5; 9 bases are shared with TRBD2. V shed 9 bases, J shed 7 bases, and the junction held 3 bases outside the gene matches. Germline V CDR1 and CDR2: MGHDK, SYGVNS. CDR3 size: 11 residues. The CDR3 reads CASGAGGTQYF. CDR3 nucleotides: TGTGCCAGTGGAGCGGGGGGGACCCAGTACTTC. Filled out from reference TRBV25-1 and TRBJ2-5, the complete variable domain reads EADIYQTPRYLVIGTGKKITLECSQTMGHDKMYWYQQDPGMELHLIHYSYGVNSTEKGDLSSESTVSRIRTEHFPLTLESARPSHTSQYLCASGAGGTQYFGPGTRLLVL.

This chain joins TRBV27 and TRBJ2-5; D not resolved. The V end lost 5 bases, the J end lost 1 base, and 14 bases lay between the germline ends. Germline V lookup: CDR1 MNHEY, CDR2 SMNVEV (reference sequence). The length of the CDR3 is 15 residues. CDR3 sequence: CASSPRGDLQETQYF. The CDR3 DNA sequence: TGTGCCAGCAGTCCCCGTGGTGACCTCCAAGAGACCCAGTACTTC.